A single sample is the source of the 3 T cell receptor beta chains below, sequenced in a study of blood T cell repertoires in COVID-19. The protocol was immunoSEQ multiplex PCR, while the TCRdb copy is restricted to in-frame clones and leaves out a portion. The sample holds roughly 60,000 clones, approximately 84% seen once. Sequenced input: peripheral blood. The receptors originated from a man aged 55 to 70 with COVID-19, enrolled during active disease.

J is TRBJ1-1 and V is TRBV15; D ambiguous. The CDR3 spans 14 residues. With 1 base removed from V and 1 base from J, the gap between germline ends came to 7 bases. Germline CDR1 reads LNHNV; CDR2 reads YYDKDF (reference sequence). In nucleotides, the CDR3 is TGTGCCACCAGCAGAGCCACAAGGAACACTGAAGCTTTCTTT. This gives the protein CATSRATRNTEAFF.

The V and J genes are TRBV28 and TRBJ1-5; D is possibly TRBD1 (6 bases). CDR3 length: 14 residues. The V end lost 3 bases, the J end lost 6 bases, and 12 bases lay between the germline ends. Germline CDR1 MDHEN, CDR2 SYDVKM. This chain's CDR3 is CASSLEGGGQPQHF. The CDR3 DNA sequence: TGTGCCAGCAGTTTGGAGGGAGGGGGTCAGCCCCAGCATTTT. Full variable domain (missing parts from reference TRBV28 and TRBJ1-5): DVKVTQSSRYLVKRTGEKVFLECVQDMDHENMFWYRQDPGLGLRLIYFSYDVKMKEKGDIPEGYSVSREKKERFSLILESASTNQTSMYLCASSLEGGGQPQHFGDGTRLSIL.

The chain links TRBV19 to TRBJ1-3; weak D call: TRBD1 (6 bases). The CDR3 totals 14 residues. The V end lost 6 bases, the J end lost 0 bases, and 9 bases lay between the germline ends. Germline loops: CDR1 LNHDA, CDR2 SQIVND (reference sequence). As DNA, the CDR3 is TGTGCCAGTAGAGACAGGCGCTCTGGAAACACCATATATTTT. This encodes CASRDRRSGNTIYF.